Below are 28 T cell receptor beta chains sequenced from a single sample in a study of cytomegalovirus exposure and HLA in healthy donors. It was with 60 Vbeta and 13 Jbeta primers that the PCR ran. TCRdb's table, derived via immunoSEQ multiplex PCR, lists solely in-frame clones and lacks some. The sample contains tens of thousands of clones, approximately 78% of which appear only once. The sequenced sample was PBMCs. The receptor source for this set is a middle-aged man in good health and CMV-seronegative.

As DNA, the CDR3 is TGTGCCAGCACCACAAAACCTGGAAACACCATATATTTT. It is translated as CASTTKPGNTIYF. The rearrangement uses TRBV9 and TRBJ1-3; D ambiguous. The CDR3 sequence is 13 residues long. V gave up 6 bases and J gave up 2 bases, with 9 bases separating them. From germline, CDR1 is SGDLS and CDR2 YYNGEE.

The CDR3 region is CASSSFSQGAKETQYF. The CDR3 DNA reads as TGTGCCAGCAGCTCATTCTCACAGGGGGCTAAAGAGACCCAGTACTTC. The chain recombines TRBV7-2 with TRBJ2-5; 9 nucleotides align to TRBD1. Germline assignment: CDR1 SGHTA and CDR2 FQGNSA. The CDR3 extends over 16 amino acids. V was clipped by 4 bases and J by 3 bases; unmatched bases: 9. Drawing the rest from reference TRBV7-2 and TRBJ2-5, the complete variable domain is GAGVSQSPSNKVTEKGKDVELRCDPISGHTALYWYRQSLGQGLEFLIYFQGNSAPDKSGLPSDRFSAERTGGSVSTLTIQRTQQEDSAVYLCASSSFSQGAKETQYFGPGTRLLVL.

The chain couples TRBV2 to TRBJ2-7; TRBD1 is a possible D gene (5 bases). CDR1 and CDR2 (germline): SNHLY, FYNNEI. The CDR3 is made up of 16 amino acids. The V end was cut by 6 bases, the J end by 2 bases, with 20 bases between. The CDR3 nucleotides read TGTGCCAGCAGACCGAGCATGCAGGGAAGACCCTACGAGCAGTACTTC. Translation gives CASRPSMQGRPYEQYF.

The V and J genes are TRBV6-5 and TRBJ2-1; D might be TRBD1 (7 bases). V was clipped by 4 bases and J by 4 bases, with 17 bases between them. Germline V gene lookup returns CDR1 MNHEY and CDR2 SVGAGI. The CDR3 consists of 16 residues. Here the CDR3 reads CASSSLRPGGYNEQFF. CDR3 nucleotides: TGTGCCAGCAGTTCCCTCCGGCCAGGGGGGTACAATGAGCAGTTCTTC.

The V gene is TRBV7-2, the J gene TRBJ2-7; D is perhaps TRBD2 (6 bases). Germline-derived CDR1 and CDR2 are SGHTA and FQGNSA. Trimming pared 5 bases from V and 2 bases from J, leaving 16 bases between. The CDR3 is 15 amino acids. CDR3 amino acids: CASSLSSSGTYEQYF. DNA of the CDR3: TGTGCCAGCAGCCTATCCAGTAGCGGCACCTACGAGCAGTACTTC.

The CDR3 loop reads CASRAGQGARGNEKLFF. Here the CDR3 DNA reads TGTGCCAGCAGAGCGGGACAGGGGGCGCGAGGTAATGAAAAACTGTTTTTT. This sequence joins TRBV25-1 and TRBJ1-4; 12 bases match TRBD1. The ends lost 6 bases at V and 4 bases at J; junction bases unmatched: 9. This CDR3 contains 17 residues. Germline loops: CDR1 MGHDK, CDR2 SYGVNS.

The V and J genes are TRBV28 and TRBJ2-3; TRBD2 matches at 13 bases. From germline, CDR1 is MDHEN and CDR2 SYDVKM. V was clipped by 5 bases and J by 6 bases; unmatched bases: 8. This CDR3 spans 16 amino acids. Here the CDR3 reads CASSPTSGRVVDTQYF. Written as DNA, the CDR3 is TGTGCCAGCAGTCCCACTAGCGGGAGGGTTGTGGATACGCAGTATTTT.

The table lists this clone with a few counts. This chain joins TRBV4-2 and TRBJ1-1; D perhaps matches TRBD1 (6 bases). This CDR3 region has 16 residues. Trimming pared 0 bases from V and 7 bases from J, leaving 18 bases between. CDR1 is LGHNA, CDR2 YNFKEQ, per germline. In DNA form, the CDR3 reads TGTGCCAGCAGCCAAGATGTCGGGGGGCTGAGACGTGAAGCTTTCTTT. It is translated as CASSQDVGGLRREAFF.

The chain carries TRBV4-3 and TRBJ1-2; TRBD1 matches 7 bases. The J segment lost 0 bases and the V segment lost 5 bases, leaving 6 bases of the junction unmatched. The germline V gene encodes CDR1 LGHNA and CDR2 YSLEER. The CDR3 runs to 15 residues. This chain's CDR3 is CASSYGTETNYGYTF. Written as DNA, the CDR3 is TGCGCCAGCAGCTACGGGACAGAGACTAACTATGGCTACACCTTC.

The chain links TRBV25-1 to TRBJ1-1; TRBD1 might be the D (5 bases). This CDR3 comprises 14 residues. The germline V gene has CDR1 MGHDK and CDR2 SYGVNS. Trimming removed 7 bases at V and 0 bases at J, with 12 bases between. In nucleotides, the CDR3 is TGTGCCAGCAACCGGGGACTGATGAACACTGAAGCTTTCTTT. The encoded protein is CASNRGLMNTEAFF.

V gene TRBV7-8 combines with J gene TRBJ2-1; 8 bases line up with TRBD1. CDR1 and CDR2 from the germline V gene are SGHVS and FQNEAQ. J gave up 5 bases and V 5 bases, and 8 bases lay outside the gene matches. The CDR3 runs to 15 residues. The CDR3 is CASSQGQGVDNEQFF. In DNA, the CDR3 is TGTGCCAGCAGCCAAGGACAGGGAGTCGACAATGAGCAGTTCTTC.

This chain links TRBV30 with TRBJ2-5, with D tentatively TRBD2 (5 bases). Germline V gene sequence: CDR1 GTSNPN, CDR2 SVGIG (reference sequence). Trimming took off 2 bases at V and 2 bases at J, with 12 bases between the two ends. The CDR3 covers 14 residues. This CDR3 is CAWSRGLIQETQYF. The CDR3, as DNA: TGTGCCTGGAGTAGAGGACTTATACAAGAGACCCAGTACTTC.

The chain is built from TRBV29-1 and TRBJ1-4; D remains unclear. The CDR3 is 16 residues long. From germline, CDR1 is SQVTM and CDR2 ANQGSEA. Deletions cut 5 bases from V and 0 bases from J, with 16 bases between. CDR3 amino acids: CSVRGLGYATNEKLFF. The DNA of the CDR3 is TGCAGCGTTCGGGGTTTGGGGTATGCAACTAATGAAAAACTGTTTTTT.

As regards this clone: A read error may produce the germline difference seen at one junction end. The rearrangement joins TRBV19 to TRBJ1-2; TRBD1 agrees at 11 bases. Per germline, CDR1 LNHDA and CDR2 SQIVND (reference sequence). The CDR3 is made up of 15 amino acids. The CDR3 coding sequence is TGTACCAGTAGTATAGATTCCGGGACAGGGGGAGGCTACACCTTC. Amino acid sequence: CTSSIDSGTGGGYTF.

The chain joins TRBV19 to TRBJ2-7; D might be TRBD1 (5 bases). The CDR3 is 14 amino acids. V lost 9 bases and J 2 bases, leaving 17 bases between the germline ends. The V gene's germline CDR1 is LNHDA and CDR2 SQIVND (reference sequence). CDR3 amino acids: CASSKGQGTYEQYF. CDR3 DNA: TGTGCCAGCTCTAAGGGGCAGGGAACCTACGAGCAGTACTTC. Using reference TRBV19 and TRBJ2-7 for the parts outside the CDR3, the full variable domain is DGGITQSPKYLFRKEGQNVTLSCEQNLNHDAMYWYRQDPGQGLRLIYYSQIVNDFQKGDIAEGYSVSREKKESFPLTVTSAQKNPTAFYLCASSKGQGTYEQYFGPGTRLTVT.

The chain joins TRBV10-2 to TRBJ2-5; TRBD2 matches at 7 bases. J was trimmed by 3 bases and V by 6 bases; bases with no gene match: 13. This CDR3 has 16 amino acids. In germline, CDR1 is WSHSY, CDR2 SAAADI. CDR3 region: CASSLNSGTTEETQYF. The DNA of the CDR3 is TGCGCCAGCAGCTTAAACTCCGGGACTACAGAAGAGACCCAGTACTTC.

V usage is TRBV14 and J usage is TRBJ2-7; 9 bases align to TRBD1. The junction had 8 bases not matched to a gene; V was cut back by 3 bases and J by 2 bases. Per the germline V gene, CDR1 is SGHDN and CDR2 is FVKESK. This CDR3 spans 16 amino acids. This chain's CDR3 is CASSQPGTGSPYEQYF. CDR3 bases: TGTGCCAGCAGCCAGCCCGGGACAGGGAGTCCCTACGAGCAGTACTTC.

This chain links TRBV28 with TRBJ2-1, with TRBD1 matching 9 bases. The V gene end was trimmed by 5 bases and the J gene end by 3 bases; junction bases not matched to a gene: 5. Germline V CDR1 and CDR2: MDHEN, SYDVKM. The CDR3 extends over 15 amino acids. CDR3 sequence (DNA): TGTGCCAGCAGTAAAGCGGGACAGGGCTACAATGAGCAGTTCTTC. Translating gives CASSKAGQGYNEQFF.

The rearrangement links TRBV7-2 to TRBJ2-5; D is unresolved. V gave up 10 bases and J gave up 2 bases, with 11 bases separating them. Per the germline V gene, CDR1 is SGHTA and CDR2 is FQGNSA. This CDR3 is built from 12 residues. This CDR3 reads CATQDLQETQYF. The CDR3 DNA reads as TGTGCCACCCAAGACTTGCAAGAGACCCAGTACTTC.

This clone was seen a few times. DNA for the CDR3: TGTGCCAGCCCGGAGAAGGGCGGGAGGGGCTACAATGAGCAGTTCTTC. This codes for CASPEKGGRGYNEQFF. The V and J genes are TRBV7-2 and TRBJ2-1, with 9 bases lining up with TRBD2. Germline CDR1 and CDR2: SGHTA and FQGNSA. V lost 8 bases, J lost 3 bases, and 11 bases stayed unmatched. The CDR3 loop spans 16 amino acids.

This chain links TRBV4-2 with TRBJ2-3; TRBD1 is a possible D gene (7 bases). The CDR3 runs 18 residues. The V and J ends lost 1 base and 0 bases respectively, with 17 bases between them. Germline lookup yields CDR1 LGHNA and CDR2 YNFKEQ. The CDR3 DNA sequence: TGTGCCAGCAGCCAAGGACCTTCAGGGGGGCAGAGCACAGATACGCAGTATTTT. Translated: CASSQGPSGGQSTDTQYF.

The chain employs TRBV9 and TRBJ2-3; TRBD2 aligns across 8 bases. The CDR3 spans 16 residues. The germline V gene has CDR1 SGDLS and CDR2 YYNGEE. Losses at the gene ends were 1 base for V and 2 bases for J; bases not matched to a gene: 6. CDR3 DNA: TGTGCCAGCAGCGTACGTAGCGGGACTCACACAGATACGCAGTATTTT. Translation gives CASSVRSGTHTDTQYF.

This clone is deemed medium-sized. This rearrangement joins TRBV28 to TRBJ2-1; D unclear. The CDR3 runs to 14 residues. The V and J ends lost 2 bases and 0 bases respectively, with 5 bases between them. The germline gives CDR1 MDHEN, CDR2 SYDVKM. The CDR3 region has the DNA TGTGCCAGCAGTTTAAGCGACTCCTACAATGAGCAGTTCTTC. Translated: CASSLSDSYNEQFF.

The genes are TRBV28 and TRBJ1-1, with D hard to call. There are 13 residues in the CDR3. Germline V gene lookup returns CDR1 MDHEN and CDR2 SYDVKM. V gave up 5 bases and J gave up 2 bases, with 9 bases separating them. CDR3 residues: CASSLLGNTEAFF. CDR3 DNA sequence: TGTGCCAGCAGTCTCCTGGGCAACACTGAAGCTTTCTTT.

This clone appeared a single time. The chain is built from TRBV2 and TRBJ1-2; weak D call: TRBD1 (5 bases). The V gene's germline CDR1 is SNHLY and CDR2 FYNNEI. Trimming shortened V by 5 bases and J by 5 bases, and 15 bases separated the two germline ends. This CDR3 comprises 14 residues. CDR3 DNA: TGTGCCAGCAGTTCAGACACCGACAGATATGGCTACACCTTC. Its protein product is CASSSDTDRYGYTF.

This clone appeared a few times. This chain connects TRBV15 to TRBJ1-1; 7 bases agree with TRBD1. The length of the CDR3 is 14 residues. The ends lost 0 bases at V and 8 bases at J; junction bases unmatched: 6. Germline V CDR1 and CDR2: LNHNV, YYDKDF (reference sequence). The CDR3 spells CATSRDKKQGEAFF. DNA of the CDR3: TGTGCCACCAGCAGAGATAAGAAACAGGGGGAAGCTTTCTTT.

The J gene is TRBJ1-1, the V gene TRBV9, with D tentatively TRBD1 (5 bases). Germline CDR1 is SGDLS and CDR2 is YYNGEE. There are 16 residues in the CDR3. Trimming pared 0 bases from V and 4 bases from J, leaving 16 bases between. DNA for the CDR3: TGTGCCAGCAGCGTAGTACTGGGGCCACCGGGCACTGAAGCTTTCTTT. It encodes CASSVVLGPPGTEAFF.

The V call is TRBV15, the J call TRBJ1-3; 10 positions agree with TRBD1. V gave up 3 bases and J gave up 0 bases; unmatched junction bases: 8. Germline V gene sequence: CDR1 LNHNV, CDR2 YYDKDF (reference sequence). CDR3 length: 18 amino acids. CDR3 protein: CATSRERQGANSGNTIYF. CDR3 DNA sequence: TGTGCCACCAGCAGGGAGAGACAGGGGGCCAACTCTGGAAACACCATATATTTT.